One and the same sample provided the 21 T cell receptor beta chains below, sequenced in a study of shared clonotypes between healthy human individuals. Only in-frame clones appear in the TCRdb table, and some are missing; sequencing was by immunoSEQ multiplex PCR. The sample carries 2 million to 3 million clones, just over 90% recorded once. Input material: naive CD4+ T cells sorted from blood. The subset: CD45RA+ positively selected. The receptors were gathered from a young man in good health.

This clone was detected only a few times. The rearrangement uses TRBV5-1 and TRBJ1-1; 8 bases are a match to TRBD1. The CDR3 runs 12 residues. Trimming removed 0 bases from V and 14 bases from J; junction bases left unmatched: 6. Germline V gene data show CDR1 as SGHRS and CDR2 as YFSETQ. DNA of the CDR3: TGCGCCAGCAGCTTGGAGGGGACAGGAGTGTTCTTT. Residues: CASSLEGTGVFF.

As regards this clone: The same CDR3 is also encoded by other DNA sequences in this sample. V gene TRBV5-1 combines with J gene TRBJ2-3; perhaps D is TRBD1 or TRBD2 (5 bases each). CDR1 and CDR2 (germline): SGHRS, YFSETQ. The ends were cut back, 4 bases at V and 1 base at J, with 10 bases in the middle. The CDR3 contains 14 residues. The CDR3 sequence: CASSPGPGTDTQYF. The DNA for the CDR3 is TGCGCCAGCAGCCCGGGGCCAGGCACAGATACGCAGTATTTT.

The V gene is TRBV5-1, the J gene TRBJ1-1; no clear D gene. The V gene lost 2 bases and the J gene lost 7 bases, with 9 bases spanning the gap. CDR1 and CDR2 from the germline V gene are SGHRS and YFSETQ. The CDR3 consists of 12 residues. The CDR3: CASSFSAVEAFF. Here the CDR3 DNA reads TGCGCCAGCAGCTTTAGCGCAGTTGAAGCTTTCTTT.

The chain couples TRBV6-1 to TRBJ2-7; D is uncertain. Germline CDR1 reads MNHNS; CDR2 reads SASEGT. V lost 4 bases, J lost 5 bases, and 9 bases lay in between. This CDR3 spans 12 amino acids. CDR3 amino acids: CASSVSTNEQYF. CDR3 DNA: TGTGCCAGCAGTGTGTCGACCAACGAGCAGTACTTC.

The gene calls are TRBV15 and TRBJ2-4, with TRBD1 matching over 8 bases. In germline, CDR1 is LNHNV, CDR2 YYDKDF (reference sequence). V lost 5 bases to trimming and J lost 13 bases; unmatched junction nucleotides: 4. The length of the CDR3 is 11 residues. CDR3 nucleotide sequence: TGTGCCACCAGCGGCGACAGGGGACAGTACTTC. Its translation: CATSGDRGQYF. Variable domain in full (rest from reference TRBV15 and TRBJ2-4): DAMVIQNPRYQVTQFGKPVTLSCSQTLNHNVMYWYQQKSSQAPKLLFHYYDKDFNNEADTPDNFQSRRPNTSFCFLDIRSPGLGDTAMYLCATSGDRGQYFGAGTRLSVL.

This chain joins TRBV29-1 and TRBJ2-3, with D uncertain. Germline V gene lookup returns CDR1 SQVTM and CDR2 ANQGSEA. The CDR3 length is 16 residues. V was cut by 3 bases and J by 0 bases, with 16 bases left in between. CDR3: CSVDTVKDSSTDTQYF. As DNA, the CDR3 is TGCAGCGTTGACACGGTCAAGGATAGTAGCACAGATACGCAGTATTTT.

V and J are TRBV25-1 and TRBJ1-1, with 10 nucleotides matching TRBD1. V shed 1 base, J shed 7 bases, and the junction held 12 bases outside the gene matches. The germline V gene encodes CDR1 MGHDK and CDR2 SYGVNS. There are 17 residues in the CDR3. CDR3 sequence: CASSESRPGQGKGEAFF. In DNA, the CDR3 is TGTGCCAGCAGTGAATCTCGACCGGGACAGGGGAAGGGTGAAGCTTTCTTT.

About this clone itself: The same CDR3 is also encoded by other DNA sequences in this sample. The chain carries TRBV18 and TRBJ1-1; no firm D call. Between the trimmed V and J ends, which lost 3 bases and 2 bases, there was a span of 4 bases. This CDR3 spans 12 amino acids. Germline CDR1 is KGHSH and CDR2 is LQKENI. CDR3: CASSPFNTEAFF. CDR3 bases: TGTGCCAGCTCACCCTTCAACACTGAAGCTTTCTTT.

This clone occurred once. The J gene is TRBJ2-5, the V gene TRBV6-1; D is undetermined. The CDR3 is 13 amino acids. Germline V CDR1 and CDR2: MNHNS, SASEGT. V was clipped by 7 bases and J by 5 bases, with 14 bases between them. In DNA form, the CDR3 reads TGTGCCAGCAATGCGCCCCCGGGTGAGACCCAGTACTTC. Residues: CASNAPPGETQYF.

The CDR3 sequence is CASSRGRGDTDTQYF. CDR3 nucleotides: TGTGCCAGCAGCCGCGGAAGGGGGGATACAGATACGCAGTATTTT. The V call is TRBV5-5, the J call TRBJ2-3; D tentatively fits TRBD1 or TRBD2 (6 bases each). The germline V gene has CDR1 SGHKS and CDR2 YYEKEE (reference sequence). Trimming took 4 bases from V and 3 from J, leaving 15 bases between them. CDR3 length equals 15 residues.

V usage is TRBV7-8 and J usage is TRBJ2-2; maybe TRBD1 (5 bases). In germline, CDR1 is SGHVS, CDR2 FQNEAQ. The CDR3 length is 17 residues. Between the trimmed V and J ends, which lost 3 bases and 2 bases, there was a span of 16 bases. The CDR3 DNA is TGTGCCAGCAGCTTGGGGCTGGGGCAGGCTAACACCGGGGAGCTGTTTTTT. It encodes CASSLGLGQANTGELFF. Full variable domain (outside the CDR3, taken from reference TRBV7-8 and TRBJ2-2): GAGVSQSPRYKVAKRGQDVALRCDPISGHVSLFWYQQALGQGPEFLTYFQNEAQLDKSGLPSDRFFAERPEGSVSTLKIQRTQQEDSAVYLCASSLGLGQANTGELFFGEGSRLTVL.

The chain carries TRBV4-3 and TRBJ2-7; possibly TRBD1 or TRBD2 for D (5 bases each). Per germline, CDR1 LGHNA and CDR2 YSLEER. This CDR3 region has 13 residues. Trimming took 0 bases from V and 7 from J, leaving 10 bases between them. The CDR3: CASSQEGWGEQYF. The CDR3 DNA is TGCGCCAGCAGCCAAGAAGGTTGGGGGGAGCAGTACTTC.

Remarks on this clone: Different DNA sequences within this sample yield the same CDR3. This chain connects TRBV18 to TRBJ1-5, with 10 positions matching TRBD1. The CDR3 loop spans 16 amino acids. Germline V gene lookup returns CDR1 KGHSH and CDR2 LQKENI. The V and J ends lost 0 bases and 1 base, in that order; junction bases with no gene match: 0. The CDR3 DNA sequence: TGTGCCAGCTCACCACCGGGACAGGGGAGCAATCAGCCCCAGCATTTT. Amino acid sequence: CASSPPGQGSNQPQHF.

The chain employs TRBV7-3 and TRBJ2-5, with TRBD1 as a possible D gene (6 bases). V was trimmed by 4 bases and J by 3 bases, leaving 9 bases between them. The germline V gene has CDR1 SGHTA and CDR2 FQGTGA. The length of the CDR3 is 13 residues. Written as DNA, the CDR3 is TGTGCCAGCAGCTCTCGACAGGAAGAGACCCAGTACTTC. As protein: CASSSRQEETQYF. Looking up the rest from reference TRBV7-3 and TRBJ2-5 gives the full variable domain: GAGVSQTPSNKVTEKGKYVELRCDPISGHTALYWYRQSLGQGPEFLIYFQGTGAADDSGLPNDRFFAVRPEGSVSTLKIQRTERGDSAVYLCASSSRQEETQYFGPGTRLLVL.

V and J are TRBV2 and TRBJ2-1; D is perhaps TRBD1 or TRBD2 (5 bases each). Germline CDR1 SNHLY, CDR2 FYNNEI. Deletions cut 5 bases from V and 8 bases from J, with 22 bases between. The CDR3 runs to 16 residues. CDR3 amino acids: CASSSRHSGTRDEQFF. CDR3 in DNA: TGTGCCAGCAGTTCTCGGCACTCCGGGACGCGGGATGAGCAGTTCTTC.

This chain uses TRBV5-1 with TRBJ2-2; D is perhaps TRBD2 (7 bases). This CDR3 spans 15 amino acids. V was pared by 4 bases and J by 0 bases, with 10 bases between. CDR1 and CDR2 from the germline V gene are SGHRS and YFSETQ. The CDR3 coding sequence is TGCGCCAGCAGCCGAGGGGGGGCGAACACCGGGGAGCTGTTTTTT. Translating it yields CASSRGGANTGELFF.

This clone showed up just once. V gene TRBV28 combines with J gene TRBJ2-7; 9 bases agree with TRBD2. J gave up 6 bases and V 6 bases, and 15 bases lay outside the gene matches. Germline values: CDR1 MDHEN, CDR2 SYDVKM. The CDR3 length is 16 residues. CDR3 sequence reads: CASRGSGGNQTPEQYF. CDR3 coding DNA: TGTGCCAGCAGGGGTAGCGGGGGCAACCAGACACCCGAGCAGTACTTC.

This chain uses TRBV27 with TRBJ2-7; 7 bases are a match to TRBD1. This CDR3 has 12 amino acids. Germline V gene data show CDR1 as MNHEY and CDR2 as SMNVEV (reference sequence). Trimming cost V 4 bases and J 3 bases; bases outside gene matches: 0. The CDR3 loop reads CASSSGGYEQYF. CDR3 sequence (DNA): TGTGCCAGCAGTTCAGGGGGCTACGAGCAGTACTTC.

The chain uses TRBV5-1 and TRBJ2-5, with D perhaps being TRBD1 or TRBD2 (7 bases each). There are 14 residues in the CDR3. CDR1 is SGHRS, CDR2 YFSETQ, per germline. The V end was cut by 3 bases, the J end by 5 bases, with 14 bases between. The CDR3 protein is CASSSQGGTETQYF. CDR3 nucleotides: TGCGCCAGCAGCTCCCAGGGGGGGACGGAGACCCAGTACTTC.

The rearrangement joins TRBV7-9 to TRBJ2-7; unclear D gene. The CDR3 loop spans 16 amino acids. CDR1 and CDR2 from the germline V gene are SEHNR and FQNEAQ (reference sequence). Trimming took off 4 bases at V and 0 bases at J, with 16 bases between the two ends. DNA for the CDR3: TGTGCCAGCAGCTCCCAGGTGACCTTGAGCTCCTACGAGCAGTACTTC. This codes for CASSSQVTLSSYEQYF.

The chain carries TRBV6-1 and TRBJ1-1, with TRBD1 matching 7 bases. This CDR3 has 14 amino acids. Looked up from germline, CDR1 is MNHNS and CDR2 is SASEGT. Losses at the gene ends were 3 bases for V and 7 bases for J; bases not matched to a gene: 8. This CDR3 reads CASSDQGGSGEAFF. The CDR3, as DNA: TGTGCCAGCAGTGATCAGGGGGGTTCTGGTGAAGCTTTCTTT.